The 26 T cell receptor beta chains below were found in one sample sequenced in a study of T cell responses to AZD1222 COVID-19 vaccine. Sequencing used immunoSEQ multiplex PCR; TCRdb keeps in-frame clones, though not all of them. The table has about 86,000 clones, 70% to 80% seen once. The specimen comprised peripheral blood, sampled on day 0 of AZD1222 vaccination. These receptors all come from an adult in good health.

The genes are TRBV27 and TRBJ1-4; 7 bases are a match to TRBD1. V gave up 2 bases and J gave up 0 bases; unmatched junction bases: 15. Germline CDR1 MNHEY, CDR2 SMNVEV (reference sequence). CDR3 size: 20 residues. The CDR3 loop is CASSLRAGGSYGATNEKLFF. DNA of the CDR3: TGTGCCAGCAGTTTAAGGGCAGGGGGTTCGTATGGTGCAACTAATGAAAAACTGTTTTTT.

The chain combines TRBV7-9 with TRBJ2-3, with D possibly being TRBD1 (6 bases). Germline V gene lookup returns CDR1 SEHNR and CDR2 FQNEAQ (reference sequence). The CDR3 spans 12 residues. The V gene lost 8 bases and the J gene lost 4 bases, with 10 bases spanning the gap. CDR3 loop: CASGEGADTQYF. CDR3 DNA: TGTGCCAGCGGTGAGGGGGCAGATACGCAGTATTTT. The full variable domain, rest sourced from reference TRBV7-9 and TRBJ2-3, is DTGVSQNPRHKITKRGQNVTFRCDPISEHNRLYWYRQTLGQGPEFLTYFQNEAQLEKSRLLSDRFSAERPKGSFSTLEIQRTEQGDSAMYLCASGEGADTQYFGPGTRLTVL.

V usage is TRBV15 and J usage is TRBJ2-7; the match to TRBD1 covers 7 bases. Germline V CDR1 and CDR2: LNHNV, YYDKDF (reference sequence). V lost 3 bases and J lost 6; bases outside the gene matches: 11. This CDR3 has 15 amino acids. The CDR3 bases are TGTGCCACCAGCAGGATAGGGAGACAGGGTGGCGAGCAGTACTTC. It yields the protein CATSRIGRQGGEQYF. Filled out from reference TRBV15 and TRBJ2-7, the complete variable domain reads DAMVIQNPRYQVTQFGKPVTLSCSQTLNHNVMYWYQQKSSQAPKLLFHYYDKDFNNEADTPDNFQSRRPNTSFCFLDIRSPGLGDTAMYLCATSRIGRQGGEQYFGPGTRLTVT.

Here the CDR3 reads CASSPVDIPTDTQYF. The CDR3 nucleotides are TGTGCCAGCAGTCCCGTGGACATCCCCACAGATACGCAGTATTTT. V and J are TRBV3-1 (or the pseudogene TRBV3-2) and TRBJ2-3, with D possibly TRBD1 on 5 matching bases. The V end lost 6 bases, the J end lost 2 bases, and 15 bases lay between the germline ends. This CDR3 spans 15 amino acids. Per the germline V gene, CDR1 is LGHDT and CDR2 is YNNKEL (reference sequence).

This sequence joins TRBV18 and TRBJ2-7; D might be TRBD1 or TRBD2, each matching 6 bases. The CDR3 length is 14 residues. Trimming took 6 bases from V and 10 from J, leaving 22 bases between them. CDR1 is KGHSH and CDR2 is LQKENI in the germline V gene. The CDR3 nucleotides are TGTGCCAGCTCCCCCTCCGTTATCAGGGGAGGACAGTACTTC. It encodes CASSPSVIRGGQYF.

CDR3 nucleotides: TGTGCCAGCAGCTTGGACAGGGGGGGCCCCTACGAGCAGTACTTC. Its protein product is CASSLDRGGPYEQYF. The chain combines TRBV11-2 with TRBJ2-7, with 10 bases fitting TRBD1. J gave up 2 bases and V 3 bases, and 4 bases lay outside the gene matches. Germline assignment: CDR1 SGHAT and CDR2 FQNNGV. This CDR3 has 15 amino acids.

Only one count was recorded for this clone. The chain has TRBV7-8 and TRBJ2-1; 13 nucleotides line up with TRBD2. Per the germline V gene, CDR1 is SGHVS and CDR2 is FQNEAQ. This CDR3 region has 18 residues. The V gene end was trimmed by 5 bases and the J gene end by 1 base; junction bases not matched to a gene: 8. The CDR3 coding sequence is TGTGCCAGCAGCCTCCGGACTAGCGGGAGAAGGTCCTACAATGAGCAGTTCTTC. It yields the protein CASSLRTSGRRSYNEQFF.

The genes are TRBV5-6 and TRBJ2-7; no firm D call. Germline V gene data show CDR1 as SGHDT and CDR2 as YYEEEE. This CDR3 has 11 amino acids. Deletions cut 4 bases from V and 3 bases from J, with 5 bases between. The CDR3 DNA follows: TGTGCCAGCAGCCTAAACTACGAGCAGTACTTC. It translates to CASSLNYEQYF.

The genes are TRBV5-8 and TRBJ1-5; maybe TRBD1 (5 bases). The CDR3 covers 15 residues. The V end lost 4 bases, the J end lost 2 bases, and 13 bases lay between the germline ends. Germline loops: CDR1 SGHTS, CDR2 YDEGEE. The CDR3 nucleotides read TGTGCCAGCAGCCCCCGGGGGTGGGGCAATCAGCCCCAGCATTTT. Translating it yields CASSPRGWGNQPQHF.

The chain couples TRBV29-1 to TRBJ1-5; D unresolved. This CDR3 contains 13 residues. Trimming shortened V by 4 bases and J by 4 bases, and 11 bases separated the two germline ends. Germline assignment: CDR1 SQVTM and CDR2 ANQGSEA. CDR3 in amino acids: CSVVLATNQPQHF. In DNA, the CDR3 is TGCAGCGTTGTACTAGCAACGAATCAGCCCCAGCATTTT. The variable domain in full, with the rest retrieved from reference TRBV29-1 and TRBJ1-5, is SAVISQKPSRDICQRGTSLTIQCQVDSQVTMMFWYRQQPGQSLTLIATANQGSEATYESGFVIDKFPISRPNLTFSTLTVSNMSPEDSSIYLCSVVLATNQPQHFGDGTRLSIL.

The chain combines TRBV3-1 (or the pseudogene TRBV3-2) with TRBJ1-5; D is undetermined. V dropped 1 base and J dropped 3 bases, with 7 bases sitting between them. CDR3 size: 14 residues. Germline loops: CDR1 LGHDT, CDR2 YNNKEL (reference sequence). CDR3: CASSQGATNQPQHF. CDR3 bases: TGTGCCAGCAGCCAAGGTGCTACCAATCAGCCCCAGCATTTT.

The genes are TRBV5-1 and TRBJ2-5; D unclear. This CDR3 has 14 residues. With 0 bases removed from V and 5 bases from J, the gap between germline ends came to 11 bases. From germline, CDR1 is SGHRS and CDR2 YFSETQ. The CDR3 nucleotides are TGCGCCAGCAGCTTGGTTTCTAGTGAGGAGACCCAGTACTTC. Its protein product is CASSLVSSEETQYF.

The rearrangement joins TRBV7-8 to TRBJ1-5, with D possibly being TRBD1 (5 bases). Trimming shortened V by 5 bases and J by 5 bases, and 7 bases separated the two germline ends. The CDR3 consists of 12 residues. The germline V gene has CDR1 SGHVS and CDR2 FQNEAQ. CDR3 protein: CASSLQDQPQHF. The CDR3 bases are TGTGCCAGCAGCCTACAGGATCAGCCCCAGCATTTT.

V gene TRBV28 combines with J gene TRBJ1-5; D perhaps matches TRBD1 (5 bases). The V and J ends lost 5 bases and 2 bases respectively, with 7 bases between them. The CDR3 contains 13 residues. CDR1 and CDR2 from the germline V gene are MDHEN and SYDVKM. The CDR3 nucleotides are TGTGCCAGCAGTCAAGGGGGCAATCAGCCCCAGCATTTT. This gives the protein CASSQGGNQPQHF.

V usage is TRBV18 and J usage is TRBJ2-5, with D perhaps matching TRBD2 (5 bases). V was pared by 8 bases and J by 5 bases, with 18 bases between. CDR3 length: 14 amino acids. The germline V gene encodes CDR1 KGHSH and CDR2 LQKENI. CDR3 amino acids: CASRRPNRGETQYF. DNA of the CDR3: TGTGCCAGCCGACGGCCAAACAGAGGGGAGACCCAGTACTTC.

In this sample, this clone turned up once. The chain links TRBV10-3 to TRBJ1-3; possibly TRBD1 for D (6 bases). The germline CDR1 and CDR2 sequences are ENHRY and SYGVKD. V was cut by 0 bases and J by 2 bases, with 8 bases left in between. The CDR3 is made up of 15 amino acids. The CDR3: CAISESTGTGNTIYF. The CDR3 DNA reads TGTGCCATCAGTGAGTCTACAGGGACTGGAAACACCATATATTTT.

This rearrangement joins TRBV5-4 to TRBJ1-1, with a weak D call TRBD1 (6 bases). With 3 bases removed from V and 1 base from J, the gap between germline ends came to 7 bases. The length of the CDR3 is 13 residues. CDR1 is SGHNT, CDR2 YYREEE, per germline (reference sequence). CDR3 in DNA: TGTGCCAGCAGCTCACAGGGGAACACTGAAGCTTTCTTT. Translation gives CASSSQGNTEAFF.

The DNA of the CDR3 is TGCAGCGCCAAACTGATAGACAGGAACACTGAAGCTTTCTTT. This codes for CSAKLIDRNTEAFF. This chain uses TRBV29-1 with TRBJ1-1; D is possibly TRBD1 (5 bases). The CDR3 length is 14 residues. Germline lookup yields CDR1 SQVTM and CDR2 ANQGSEA. Trimming removed 7 bases at V and 1 base at J, with 16 bases between.

The V gene is TRBV9, the J gene TRBJ1-1, with a possible D match to TRBD1 (5 bases). Germline CDR1 and CDR2: SGDLS and YYNGEE. This CDR3 region has 14 residues. V was cut by 4 bases and J by 4 bases, with 14 bases left in between. CDR3 nucleotides: TGTGCCAGCAGCCAGAACCGGGACGCCACTGAAGCTTTCTTT. It codes for CASSQNRDATEAFF.

The chain combines TRBV28 with TRBJ2-2; possible D gene TRBD2, 6 bases. Germline V gene lookup returns CDR1 MDHEN and CDR2 SYDVKM. This CDR3 spans 15 amino acids. V was cut by 1 base and J by 6 bases, with 12 bases left in between. CDR3 nucleotides: TGTGCCAGCAGTTTATCCGGGAGTCTCGCCGGGGAGCTGTTTTTT. Its translation is CASSLSGSLAGELFF. The complete variable domain, with remaining parts taken from reference TRBV28 and TRBJ2-2, reads DVKVTQSSRYLVKRTGEKVFLECVQDMDHENMFWYRQDPGLGLRLIYFSYDVKMKEKGDIPEGYSVSREKKERFSLILESASTNQTSMYLCASSLSGSLAGELFFGEGSRLTVL.

This chain uses TRBV7-2 with TRBJ2-7; D gene unclear. The germline V and J ends were trimmed by 1 base and 0 bases, with 7 bases remaining between them. Germline V gene sequence: CDR1 SGHTA, CDR2 FQGNSA. CDR3 length equals 14 residues. CDR3 residues: CASSLEIVSYEQYF. As DNA, the CDR3 is TGTGCCAGCAGCTTAGAGATCGTCTCCTACGAGCAGTACTTC.

The V gene is TRBV5-4, the J gene TRBJ2-2; TRBD2 agrees at 11 bases. The CDR3 has 15 residues. V trimming: 9 bases; J trimming: 0 bases; junction bases outside the gene matches: 4. The germline V gene has CDR1 SGHNT and CDR2 YYREEE (reference sequence). This CDR3 reads CAIGTSGSNTGELFF. In DNA, the CDR3 is TGTGCCATCGGGACTAGCGGATCGAACACCGGGGAGCTGTTTTTT. Full variable domain (rest looked up from reference TRBV5-4 and TRBJ2-2): ETGVTQSPTHLIKTRGQQVTLRCSSQSGHNTVSWYQQALGQGPQFIFQYYREEENGRGNFPPRFSGLQFPNYSSELNVNALELDDSALYLCAIGTSGSNTGELFFGEGSRLTVL.

The chain carries TRBV2 and TRBJ1-1, with 10 bases identical to TRBD1. CDR3 size: 14 residues. Germline CDR1 and CDR2: SNHLY and FYNNEI. The ends lost 6 bases at V and 6 bases at J; junction bases unmatched: 7. The CDR3: CASSDPGTGAEAFF. DNA for the CDR3: TGTGCCAGCAGCGATCCCGGGACAGGGGCTGAAGCTTTCTTT.

The chain uses TRBV7-2 and TRBJ1-2, with TRBD1 matching 8 bases. With V trimmed by 5 bases and J by 5 bases, 7 bases remained unmatched. This CDR3 contains 14 residues. The germline V gene has CDR1 SGHTA and CDR2 FQGNSA. Here the CDR3 DNA reads TGTGCCAGCAGCCCCCAGGGGGCCAATTATGGCTACACCTTC. This translates into CASSPQGANYGYTF.

The V and J genes are TRBV7-6 and TRBJ2-2, with 13 bases fitting TRBD2. The CDR3 has 18 amino acids. The V segment lost 5 bases and the J segment 4 bases; nucleotides outside the gene matches: 10. Germline assignment: CDR1 SGHVS and CDR2 FNYEAQ. The chain's CDR3 is CASSRLAGGSSITGELFF. The DNA for the CDR3 is TGTGCCAGCAGCCGACTAGCGGGAGGCTCCTCGATCACCGGGGAGCTGTTTTTT. Full variable domain (remainder filled in from reference TRBV7-6 and TRBJ2-2): GAGVSQSPRYKVTKRGQDVALRCDPISGHVSLYWYRQALGQGPEFLTYFNYEAQQDKSGLPNDRFSAERPEGSISTLTIQRTEQRDSAMYRCASSRLAGGSSITGELFFGEGSRLTVL.

This sequence joins TRBV30 and TRBJ2-6; D ambiguous. The CDR3 totals 13 residues. Deletions cut 1 base from V and 1 base from J, with 2 bases between. Germline V CDR1 and CDR2: GTSNPN, SVGIG (reference sequence). Written as DNA, the CDR3 is TGTGCCTGGAGTGGGTCTGGGGCCAACGTCCTGACTTTC. Amino acid sequence: CAWSGSGANVLTF.